This record concerns one TCR beta chain sequence. Its specific antigen is unknown. Per-base quality was not reported, and no clone a single base away is much larger than it. Libraries were built with 5' RACE. Sequenced on a NextSeq 500. Unique molecular identifiers were attached to individual cDNA molecules in the TCR library protocol so that sequencing error and PCR bias could be corrected. Both TCR alpha and beta chains were sequenced, and tight co-correlation was observed between alpha and beta sequence abundances in each sample. The original methods were these. V gene, J gene and CDR3 annotation of TCR sequences was performed with Decombinator V4. TCRs were defined as expanded if a significant change between any two time points was detected under a Poisson model with p below 0.0001. TCR abundances were normalised to the total number of TCRs sequenced per sample and were expressed as counts per million. VDJdb, accessed 1 November 2021, was searched for CMV, EBV and SARS-CoV-2 annotated TCRs, excluding TCRs annotated for multiple antigens. TCRdb's own reprocessing of the public reads used fastp at Q25 and MiXCR and kept productive beta chains. For every CDR3 protein sequence, its rows merge into one entry that carries the most common genes and DNA. The V and J calls here are based on TCRdb, not the publication. The sample table holds approximately 99,000 distinct CDR3 sequences, of which roughly an eighth were seen once. In total, the top ten clones hold 3.1% of the sample.

These data are taken from a study of early T cells in non-severe SARS-CoV-2 infection (dated by TCRdb to 2020 to 2023). About the study as a whole: Because TCR sequencing was done on bulk RNA from unsorted whole blood, the alpha and beta chains could not be paired.

This was a case-control study nested in a cohort of healthcare workers in London, UK, who had nasopharyngeal swab PCR tests and blood samples taken every week. Healthcare workers were enrolled in the week of the UK lockdown, from 23 to 31 March 2020, and were followed every week for up to roughly 15 weeks. The full study reports these points: VDJdb matching was skewed toward anti-spike CD8 responses, so virus-specific expansions were likely underestimated and private and CD4 specificities were missed.

This receptor was identified in an adult who was a healthcare worker with PCR-confirmed SARS-CoV-2 infection or an uninfected control (not recorded which). Sample: whole blood.

The CDR3 has the sequence CAISGSTNTGELFF. The sequenced DNA is TGTGCCATCAGTGGAAGCACGAACACCGGGGAGCTGTTTTTT. The chain uses TRBV10-3 and TRBJ2-2; the D gene is unclear. V is clipped by 4 bases and J by 0 bases, and the sequence between their germline boundaries is 6 bases long. CDR1 and CDR2 are read off the germline V gene as ENHRY and SYGVKD. Including cysteine and phenylalanine, the CDR3 has 14 amino acids. The entry retains the CDR3 DNA only, 42 bases that are in frame from base 1.